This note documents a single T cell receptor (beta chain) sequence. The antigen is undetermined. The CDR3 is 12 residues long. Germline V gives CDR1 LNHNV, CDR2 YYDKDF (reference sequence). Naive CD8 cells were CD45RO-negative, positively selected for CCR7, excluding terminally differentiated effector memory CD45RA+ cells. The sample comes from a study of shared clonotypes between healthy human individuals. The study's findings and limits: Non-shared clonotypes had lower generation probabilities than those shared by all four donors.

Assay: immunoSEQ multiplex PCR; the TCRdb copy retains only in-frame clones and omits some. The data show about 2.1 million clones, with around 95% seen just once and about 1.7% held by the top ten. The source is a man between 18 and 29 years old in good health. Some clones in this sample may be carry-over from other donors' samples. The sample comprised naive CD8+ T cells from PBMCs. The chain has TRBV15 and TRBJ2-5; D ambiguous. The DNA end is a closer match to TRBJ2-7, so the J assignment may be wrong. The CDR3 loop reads CATSPRFGEQYF. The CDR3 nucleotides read TGTGCCACCAGCCCTAGGTTTGGCGAGCAGTACTTC.